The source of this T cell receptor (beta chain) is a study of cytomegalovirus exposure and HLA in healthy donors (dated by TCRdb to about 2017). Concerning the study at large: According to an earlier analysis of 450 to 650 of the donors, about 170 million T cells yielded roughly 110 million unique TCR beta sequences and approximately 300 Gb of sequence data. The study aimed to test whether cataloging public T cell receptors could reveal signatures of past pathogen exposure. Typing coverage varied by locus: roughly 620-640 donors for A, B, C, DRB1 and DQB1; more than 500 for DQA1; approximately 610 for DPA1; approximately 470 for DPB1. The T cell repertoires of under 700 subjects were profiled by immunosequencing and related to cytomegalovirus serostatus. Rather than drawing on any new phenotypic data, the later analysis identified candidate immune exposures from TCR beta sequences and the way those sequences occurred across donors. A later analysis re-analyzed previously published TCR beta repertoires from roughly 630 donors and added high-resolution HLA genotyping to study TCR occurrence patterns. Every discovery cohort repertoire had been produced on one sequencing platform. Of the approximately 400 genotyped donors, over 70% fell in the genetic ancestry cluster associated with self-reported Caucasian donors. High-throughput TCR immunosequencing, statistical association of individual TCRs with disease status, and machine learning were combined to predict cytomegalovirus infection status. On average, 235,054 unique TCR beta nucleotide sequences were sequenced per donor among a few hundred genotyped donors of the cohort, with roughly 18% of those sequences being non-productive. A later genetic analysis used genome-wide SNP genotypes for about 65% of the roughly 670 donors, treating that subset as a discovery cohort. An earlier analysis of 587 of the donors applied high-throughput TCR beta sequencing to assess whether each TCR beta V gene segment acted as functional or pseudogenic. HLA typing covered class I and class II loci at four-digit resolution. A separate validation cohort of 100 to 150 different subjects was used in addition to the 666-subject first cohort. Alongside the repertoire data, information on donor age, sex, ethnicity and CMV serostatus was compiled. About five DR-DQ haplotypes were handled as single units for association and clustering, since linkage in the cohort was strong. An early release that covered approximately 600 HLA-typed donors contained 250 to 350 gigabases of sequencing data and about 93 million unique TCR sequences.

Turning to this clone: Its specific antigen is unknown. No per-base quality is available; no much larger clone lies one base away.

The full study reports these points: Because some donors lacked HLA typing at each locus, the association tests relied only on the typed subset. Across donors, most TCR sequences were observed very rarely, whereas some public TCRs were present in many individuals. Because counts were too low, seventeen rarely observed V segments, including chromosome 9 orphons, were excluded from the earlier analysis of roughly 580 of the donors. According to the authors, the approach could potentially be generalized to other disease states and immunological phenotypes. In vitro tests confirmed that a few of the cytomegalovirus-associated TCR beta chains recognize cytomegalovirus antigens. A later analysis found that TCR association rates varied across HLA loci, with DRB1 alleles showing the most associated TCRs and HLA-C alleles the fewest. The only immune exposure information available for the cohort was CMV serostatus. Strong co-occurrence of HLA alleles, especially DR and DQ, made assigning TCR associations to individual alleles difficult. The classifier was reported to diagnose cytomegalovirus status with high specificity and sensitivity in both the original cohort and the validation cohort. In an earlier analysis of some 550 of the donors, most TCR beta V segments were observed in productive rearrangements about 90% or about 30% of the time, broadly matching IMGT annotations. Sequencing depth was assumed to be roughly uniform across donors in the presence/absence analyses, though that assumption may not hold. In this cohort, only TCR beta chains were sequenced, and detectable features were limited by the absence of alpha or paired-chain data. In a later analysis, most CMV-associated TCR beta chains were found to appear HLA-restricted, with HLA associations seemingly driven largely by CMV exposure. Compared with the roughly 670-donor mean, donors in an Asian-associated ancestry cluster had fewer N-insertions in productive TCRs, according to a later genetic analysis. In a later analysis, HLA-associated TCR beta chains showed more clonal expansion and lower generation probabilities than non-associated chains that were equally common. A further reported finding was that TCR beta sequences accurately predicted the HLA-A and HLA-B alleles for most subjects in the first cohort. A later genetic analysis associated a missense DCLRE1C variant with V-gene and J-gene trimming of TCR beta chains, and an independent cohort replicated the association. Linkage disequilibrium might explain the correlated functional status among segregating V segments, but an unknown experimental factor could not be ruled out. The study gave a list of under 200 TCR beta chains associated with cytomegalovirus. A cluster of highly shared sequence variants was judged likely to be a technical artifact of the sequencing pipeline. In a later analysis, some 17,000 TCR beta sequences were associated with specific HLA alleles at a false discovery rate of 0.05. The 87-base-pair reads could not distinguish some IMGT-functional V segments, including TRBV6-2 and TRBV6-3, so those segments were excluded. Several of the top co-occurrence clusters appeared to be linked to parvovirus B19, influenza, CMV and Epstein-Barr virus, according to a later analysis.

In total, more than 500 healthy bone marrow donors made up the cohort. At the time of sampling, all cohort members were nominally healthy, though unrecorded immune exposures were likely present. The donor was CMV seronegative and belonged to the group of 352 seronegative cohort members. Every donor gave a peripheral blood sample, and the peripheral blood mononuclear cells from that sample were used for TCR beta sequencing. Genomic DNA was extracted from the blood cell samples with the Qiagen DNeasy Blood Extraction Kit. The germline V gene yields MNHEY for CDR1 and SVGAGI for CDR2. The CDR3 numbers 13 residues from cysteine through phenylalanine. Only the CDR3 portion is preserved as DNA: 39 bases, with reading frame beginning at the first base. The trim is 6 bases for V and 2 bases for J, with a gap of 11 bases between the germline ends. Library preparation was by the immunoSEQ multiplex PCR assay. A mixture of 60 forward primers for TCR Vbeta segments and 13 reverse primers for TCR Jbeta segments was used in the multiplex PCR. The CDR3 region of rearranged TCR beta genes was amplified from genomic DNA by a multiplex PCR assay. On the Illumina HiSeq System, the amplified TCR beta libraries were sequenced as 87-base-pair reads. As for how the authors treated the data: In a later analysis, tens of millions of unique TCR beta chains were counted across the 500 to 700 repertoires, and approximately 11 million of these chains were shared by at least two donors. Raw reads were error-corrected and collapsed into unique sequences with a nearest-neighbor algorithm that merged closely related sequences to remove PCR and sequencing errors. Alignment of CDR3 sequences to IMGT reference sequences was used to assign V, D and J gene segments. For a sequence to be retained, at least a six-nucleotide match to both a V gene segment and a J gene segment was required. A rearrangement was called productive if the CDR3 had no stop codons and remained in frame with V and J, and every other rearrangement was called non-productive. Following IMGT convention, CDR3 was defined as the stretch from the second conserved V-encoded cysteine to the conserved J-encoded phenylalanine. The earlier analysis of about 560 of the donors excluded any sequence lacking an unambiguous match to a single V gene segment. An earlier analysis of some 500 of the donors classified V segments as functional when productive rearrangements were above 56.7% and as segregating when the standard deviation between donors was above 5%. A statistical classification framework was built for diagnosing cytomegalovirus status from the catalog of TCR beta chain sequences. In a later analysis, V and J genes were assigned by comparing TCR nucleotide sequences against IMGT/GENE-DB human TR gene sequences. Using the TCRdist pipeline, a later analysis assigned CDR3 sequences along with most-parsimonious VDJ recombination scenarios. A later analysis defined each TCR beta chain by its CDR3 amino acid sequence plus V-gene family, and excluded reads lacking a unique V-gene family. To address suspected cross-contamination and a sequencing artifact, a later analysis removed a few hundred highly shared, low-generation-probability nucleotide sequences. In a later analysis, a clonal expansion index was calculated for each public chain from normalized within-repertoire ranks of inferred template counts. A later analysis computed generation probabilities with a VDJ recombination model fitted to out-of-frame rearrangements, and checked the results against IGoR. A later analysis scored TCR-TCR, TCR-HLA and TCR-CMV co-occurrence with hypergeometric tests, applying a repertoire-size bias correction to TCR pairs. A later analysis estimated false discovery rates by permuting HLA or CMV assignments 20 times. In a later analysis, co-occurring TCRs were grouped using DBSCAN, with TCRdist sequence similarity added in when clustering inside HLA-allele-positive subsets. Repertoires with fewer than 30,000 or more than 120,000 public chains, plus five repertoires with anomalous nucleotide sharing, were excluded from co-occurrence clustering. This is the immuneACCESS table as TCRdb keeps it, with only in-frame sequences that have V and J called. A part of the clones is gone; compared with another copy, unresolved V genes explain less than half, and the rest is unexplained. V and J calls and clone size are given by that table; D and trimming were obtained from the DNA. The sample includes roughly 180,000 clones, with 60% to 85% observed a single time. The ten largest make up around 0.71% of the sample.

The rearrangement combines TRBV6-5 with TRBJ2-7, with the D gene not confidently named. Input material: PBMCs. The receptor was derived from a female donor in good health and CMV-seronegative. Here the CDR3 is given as CASSRGRAYEQYF. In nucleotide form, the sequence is TGTGCCAGCAGCAGAGGCAGAGCCTACGAGCAGTACTTC.